The rows below give T cell receptor beta chains drawn from one sample of a study of blood T cell repertoires in COVID-19. The repertoire was sequenced with immunoSEQ multiplex PCR; TCRdb's copy has only in-frame clones and lacks some. This table holds under 150,000 clones, 80% to 85% found once. Material for sequencing was PBMCs or T cells enriched from blood (not recorded which). All receptors derive from a man under 40 who had recovered from COVID-19. CDR3s include the opening cysteine and the closing phenylalanine or tryptophan. The order of the fields is J gene, D gene, clone size, V gene, CDR3 protein, CDR3 DNA. The D gene is left open where the match is weak. Expanded clones are given a class, and other clones once, few, many or no size at all.

>TRBJ1-1|TRBD1|NA|TRBV5-1
CASSIQGENTEAFF
TGCGCCAGCAGCATACAGGGGGAGAACACTGAAGCTTTCTTT
>TRBJ2-3|TRBD1|NA|TRBV5-4
CASDAGQGEADTQYF
TGTGCCAGCGACGCGGGACAGGGGGAGGCAGATACGCAGTATTTT
>TRBJ2-1|NA|NA|TRBV7-3
CASSVSGPSYNEQFF
TGTGCCAGCAGCGTAAGCGGTCCTTCCTACAATGAGCAGTTCTTC
>TRBJ2-7|NA|NA|TRBV5-1
CASSPSPGFDSYEQYF
TGCGCCAGCAGCCCGTCCCCAGGGTTCGACTCCTACGAGCAGTACTTC
>TRBJ1-6|NA|NA|TRBV5-6
CASSETGSSYNSPLHF
TGTGCCAGCAGCGAAACAGGTAGCTCCTATAATTCACCCCTCCACTTT
>TRBJ1-2|NA|NA|TRBV14
CASSQVRGLGYTF
TGTGCCAGCAGCCAAGTGAGGGGACTTGGCTACACCTTC
>TRBJ1-5|NA|NA|TRBV6-1
CASSEGAGDYQPQHF
TGTGCCAGCAGTGAAGGGGCAGGTGATTATCAGCCCCAGCATTTT
>TRBJ2-3|TRBD2|few|TRBV6-4
CASSDGAGGSTDTQYF
TGTGCCAGCAGTGACGGTGCGGGAGGTAGCACAGATACGCAGTATTTT
>TRBJ1-5|TRBD1|few|TRBV18
CASSPGQGDQPQHF
TGTGCCAGCTCACCGGGACAGGGGGACCAGCCCCAGCATTTT
>TRBJ1-6|TRBD1|once|TRBV6-4
CASSYEGAGNSPLHF
TGTGCCAGCAGTTACGAGGGGGCAGGTAATTCACCCCTCCACTTT
>TRBJ2-3|NA|NA|TRBV27
CASSSAGASTDTQYF
TGTGCCAGCAGTTCGGCCGGAGCTAGCACAGATACGCAGTATTTT
>TRBJ1-2|NA|NA|TRBV6-2/TRBV6-3
CASSYSEIAPGGYGYTF
TGTGCCAGCAGTTACTCGGAAATCGCCCCGGGAGGCTATGGCTACACCTTC
>TRBJ2-6|NA|NA|TRBV12-5
CASGLVGASGANVLTF
TGTGCTAGTGGTTTGGTGGGGGCCTCTGGGGCCAACGTCCTGACTTTC
>TRBJ2-1|NA|once|TRBV9
CASSVFGGFGGYNEQFF
TGTGCCAGCAGCGTATTCGGCGGATTTGGGGGGTACAATGAGCAGTTCTTC
>TRBJ2-5|NA|NA|TRBV12-3/TRBV12-4
CASSLVLETQYF
TGTGCCAGCAGTTTAGTTCTTGAGACCCAGTACTTC
>TRBJ1-1|NA|NA|TRBV5-1
CASSWGRAGVTEAFF
TGCGCCAGCAGCTGGGGAAGAGCGGGGGTCACTGAAGCTTTCTTT
>TRBJ2-1|TRBD2|NA|TRBV7-3
CASSLTFLGGEGEQFF
TGTGCCAGCAGCTTAACCTTCTTGGGAGGGGAGGGTGAGCAGTTCTTC
>TRBJ1-2|NA|NA|TRBV7-9
CASSLTMGQLNYGYTF
TGTGCCAGCAGCTTAACGATGGGGCAGCTTAACTATGGCTACACCTTC
>TRBJ2-1|TRBD2|NA|TRBV10-1
CASSRTSGYNEQFF
TGCGCCAGCAGCCGGACTAGCGGATACAATGAGCAGTTCTTC
>TRBJ2-3|TRBD1|once|TRBV29-1
CSVTGDTDTQYF
TGCAGCGTCACAGGGGATACAGATACGCAGTATTTT
>TRBJ2-1|NA|NA|TRBV7-9
CASSPISNTYNEQFF
TGTGCCAGCAGCCCTATTAGTAATACCTACAATGAGCAGTTCTTC
>TRBJ2-5|TRBD2|NA|TRBV11-3
CASSPGTSGSRETQYF
TGTGCCAGCAGCCCCGGGACTAGCGGGAGTAGAGAGACCCAGTACTTC
>TRBJ1-6|NA|NA|TRBV4-1
CASSQDYTQAYNSGLHF
TGCGCCAGCAGCCAAGATTACACCCAGGCCTATAATTCAGGCCTCCACTTT
>TRBJ1-1|NA|NA|TRBV12-3/TRBV12-4
CASSFDRNTEAFF
TGTGCCAGCAGTTTCGACAGGAACACTGAAGCTTTCTTT
>TRBJ1-1|TRBD1|NA|TRBV18
CASSINRGLDTEAFF
TGTGCCAGCTCAATTAACAGGGGTCTGGACACTGAAGCTTTCTTT
>TRBJ1-5|NA|NA|TRBV19
CASSIWDNYQPQHF
TGTGCCAGTAGTATCTGGGACAATTATCAGCCCCAGCATTTT
>TRBJ1-5|TRBD1|NA|TRBV4-1
CASSRTGTGEQPQHF
TGCGCCAGCAGCCGGACCGGGACAGGGGAACAGCCCCAGCATTTT
>TRBJ2-2|NA|once|TRBV19
CASSMKARRTGELFF
TGTGCCAGTAGTATGAAAGCACGGCGGACCGGGGAGCTGTTTTTT
>TRBJ2-3|TRBD2|NA|TRBV27
CASSLAVGIDTQYF
TGTGCCAGCAGTCTAGCGGTAGGGATAGATACGCAGTATTTT